This TCR beta chain was recorded in a study of OX40 agonist ivuxolimab in advanced cancers. Study background: Patients received the agonistic anti-OX40 (CD134) antibody ivuxolimab. Study-wide results and limits: CD8+ T cells averaged more expanded clones than CD4+.

TCRdb's copy holds only in-frame clones and misses some; the assay was immunoSEQ multiplex PCR. The repertoire holds 65,000 to 90,000 clones, with about nine tenths as singletons. Points on this clone: Antigen: not known.

The V end lost 0 bases, the J end lost 10 bases, and 13 bases lay between the germline ends. CDR1 is MNHEY and CDR2 is SVGAGI in the germline V gene. This CDR3 comprises 14 residues. Source: CD4+ or CD8+ T cells sorted from blood, taken in a trial of the OX40 agonist ivuxolimab. The rearrangement uses TRBV6-5 and TRBJ2-1; perhaps D is TRBD1 or TRBD2 (5 bases each). This TCR was recovered from an adult with an advanced solid tumor such as melanoma, head and neck, liver or kidney cancer. The CDR3 bases are TGTGCCAGCAGTTACTCGAGGGGCGGCGCCGAGCAGTTCTTC. The encoded protein is CASSYSRGGAEQFF.